This entry concerns a single T cell receptor (beta chain). This specimen comes from a study of OX40 agonist ivuxolimab in advanced cancers. At the level of the study: Ivuxolimab is an agonistic anti-OX40 (CD134) antibody, and patients were treated with it. Patients were dosed intravenously with ivuxolimab at 0.01 to 10 mg/kg every 2 weeks.

TCRdb's copy holds only in-frame clones and misses some; the assay was immunoSEQ multiplex PCR. The table has roughly 80,000 clones, around 84% seen once; the top ten hold approximately 1.7%. From germline, CDR1 is MNHNY and CDR2 SVGAGI (reference sequence). The V segment lost 6 bases and the J segment 0 bases; nucleotides outside the gene matches: 8. The CDR3 sequence is 16 residues long. This clonotype originated in an adult with an advanced solid tumor such as melanoma, head and neck, liver or kidney cancer. This material consisted of CD4+ or CD8+ T cells sorted from blood, taken in a trial of the OX40 agonist ivuxolimab. The rearrangement links TRBV6-6 to TRBJ1-5; TRBD1 matches at 7 bases. CDR3 in DNA: TGTGCCAGCAGCCACCATGACAGGGTTAGCAATCAGCCCCAGCATTTT. This gives the protein CASSHHDRVSNQPQHF.